This T cell receptor beta chain was obtained from a study of shared clonotypes between healthy human individuals. Overall study results and limits: Non-shared clonotypes had lower generation probabilities than those shared by all four donors. Generally, estimated richness proved larger in naive subsets than it did in memory subsets.

Division of CD4+ cells produced a CD45RA+ naive subset and a CD45RA-negative memory subset. Concerning this clone: Its antigen is not known.

Assay runs were performed at deep level. Here immunoSEQ multiplex PCR was the method, and the copy in TCRdb shows in-frame clones only, minus some. Here the sample spans roughly 500,000 clones, approximately 95% being singletons. CDR1 and CDR2 (germline): SGHVS, FQNEAQ. This CDR3 contains 14 residues. The V segment lost 5 bases and the J segment 10 bases; nucleotides outside the gene matches: 7. This clonotype was sampled from a woman between 25 and 40 years old in good health. Sequencing input: naive CD4+ T cells sorted from blood. This sample's subset: CD45RA+ positively selected. The chain recombines TRBV7-8 with TRBJ1-4; the match to TRBD1 covers 10 bases. CDR3 nucleotides: TGTGCCAGCAGCATCCGGGACAGGGGTGGAAAACTGTTTTTT. This encodes CASSIRDRGGKLFF.